This entry concerns a single T cell receptor beta chain. The source of the sample is a study of control samples from healthy donors and cancer patients. CDR3 length: 13 residues. V lost 3 bases, J lost 7 bases, and 11 bases lay in between. Germline V gene sequence: CDR1 SGHRS, CDR2 YFSETQ. The repertoire was sequenced with immunoSEQ multiplex PCR; TCRdb's copy has only in-frame clones and lacks some. This sample carries more than 50,000 clones, 85% of them seen once, and the ten largest clones take about 5%. This TCR derives from a man between 35 and 55 years old in good health. Sequencing was carried out using blood. The rearrangement uses TRBV5-1 and TRBJ2-1; D is unresolved. CDR3 coding DNA: TGCGCCAGCAGCTCTTTAGTGGGGAATGAGCAGTTCTTC. It is translated as CASSSLVGNEQFF.